The source of this T cell receptor beta chain is a study of T cell repertoires in cytomegalovirus infection. Germline CDR1 is MGHRA and CDR2 is YSYEKL. Trimming left V 4 bases short and J 6 bases short, with 16 bases between. This CDR3 has 15 residues. TCRdb re-called the reads through MiXCR, storing one row per CDR3 protein. The table lists some 180,000 distinct CDR3 sequences, nearly 9.5% of them singletons. The source of this sequence is a human donor in good health (CMV status not recorded). Some clones in this sample may be carry-over from other donors' samples. The genes are TRBV4-1 and TRBJ2-1; a weak D match, TRBD2 (7 bases). Sequenced input: PBMCs. The CDR3: CASSLVGGGINEQFF. The CDR3 region has the DNA TGCGCCAGCAGCCTCGTGGGGGGGGGCATCAATGAGCAGTTCTTC.